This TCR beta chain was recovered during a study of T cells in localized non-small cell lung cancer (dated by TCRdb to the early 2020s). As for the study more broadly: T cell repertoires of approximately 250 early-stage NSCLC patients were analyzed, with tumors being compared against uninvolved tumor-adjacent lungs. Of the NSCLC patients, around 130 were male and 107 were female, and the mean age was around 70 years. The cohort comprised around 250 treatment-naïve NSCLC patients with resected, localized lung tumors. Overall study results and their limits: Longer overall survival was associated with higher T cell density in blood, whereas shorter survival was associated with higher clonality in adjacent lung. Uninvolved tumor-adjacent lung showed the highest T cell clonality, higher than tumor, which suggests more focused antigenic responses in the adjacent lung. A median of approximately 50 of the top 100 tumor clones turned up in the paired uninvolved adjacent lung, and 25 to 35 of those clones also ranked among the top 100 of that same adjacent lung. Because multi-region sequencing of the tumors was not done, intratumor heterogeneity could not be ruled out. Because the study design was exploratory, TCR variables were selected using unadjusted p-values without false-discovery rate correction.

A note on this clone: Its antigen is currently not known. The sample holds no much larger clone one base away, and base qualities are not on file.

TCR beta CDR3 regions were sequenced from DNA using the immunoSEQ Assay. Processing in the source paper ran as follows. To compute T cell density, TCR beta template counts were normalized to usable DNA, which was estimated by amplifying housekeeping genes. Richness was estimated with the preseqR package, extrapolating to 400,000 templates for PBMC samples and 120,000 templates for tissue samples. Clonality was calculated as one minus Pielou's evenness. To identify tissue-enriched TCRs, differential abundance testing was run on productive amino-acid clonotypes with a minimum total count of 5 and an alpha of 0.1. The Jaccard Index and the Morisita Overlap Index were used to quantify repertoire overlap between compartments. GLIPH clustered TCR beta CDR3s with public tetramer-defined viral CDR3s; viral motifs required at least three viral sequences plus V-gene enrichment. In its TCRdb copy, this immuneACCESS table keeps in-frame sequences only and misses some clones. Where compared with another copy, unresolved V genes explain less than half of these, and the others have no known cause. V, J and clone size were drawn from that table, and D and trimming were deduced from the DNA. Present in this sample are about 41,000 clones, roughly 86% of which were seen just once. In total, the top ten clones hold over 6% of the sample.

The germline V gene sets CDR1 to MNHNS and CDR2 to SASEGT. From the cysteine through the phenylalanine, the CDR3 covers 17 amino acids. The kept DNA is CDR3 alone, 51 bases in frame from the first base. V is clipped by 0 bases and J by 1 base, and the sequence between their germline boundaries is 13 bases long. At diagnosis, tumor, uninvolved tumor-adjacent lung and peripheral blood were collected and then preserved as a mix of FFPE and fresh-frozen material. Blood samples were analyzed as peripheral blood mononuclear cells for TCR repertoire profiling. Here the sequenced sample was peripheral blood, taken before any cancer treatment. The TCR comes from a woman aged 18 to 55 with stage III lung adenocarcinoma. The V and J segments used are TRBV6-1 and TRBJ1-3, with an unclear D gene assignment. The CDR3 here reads CASSEATRTPSGNTIYF. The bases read TGTGCCAGCAGTGAAGCCACGAGGACGCCGTCTGGAAACACCATATATTTT.